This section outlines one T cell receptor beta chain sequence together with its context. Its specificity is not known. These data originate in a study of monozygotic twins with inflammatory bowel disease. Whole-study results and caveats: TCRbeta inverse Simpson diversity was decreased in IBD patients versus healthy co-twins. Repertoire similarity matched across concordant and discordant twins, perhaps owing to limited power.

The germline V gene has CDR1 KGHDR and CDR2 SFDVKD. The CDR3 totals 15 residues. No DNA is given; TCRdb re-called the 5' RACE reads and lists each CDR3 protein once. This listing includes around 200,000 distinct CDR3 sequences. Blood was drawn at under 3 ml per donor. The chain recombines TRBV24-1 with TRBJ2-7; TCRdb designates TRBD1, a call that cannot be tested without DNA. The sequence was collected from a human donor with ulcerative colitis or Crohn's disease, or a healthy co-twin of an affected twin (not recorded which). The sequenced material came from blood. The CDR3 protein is CATSDNGRGIYEQYF.